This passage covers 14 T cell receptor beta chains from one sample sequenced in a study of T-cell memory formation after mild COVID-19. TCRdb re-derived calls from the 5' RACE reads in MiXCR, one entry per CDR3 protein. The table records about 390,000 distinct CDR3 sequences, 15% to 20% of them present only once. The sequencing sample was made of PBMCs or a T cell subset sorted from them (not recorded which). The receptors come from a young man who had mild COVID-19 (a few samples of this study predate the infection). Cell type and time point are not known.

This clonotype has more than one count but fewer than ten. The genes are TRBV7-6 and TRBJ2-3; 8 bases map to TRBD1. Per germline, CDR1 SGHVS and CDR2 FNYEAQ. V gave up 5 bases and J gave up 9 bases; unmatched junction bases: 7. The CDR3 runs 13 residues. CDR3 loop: CASSPSDRGTQYF. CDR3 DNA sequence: TGTGCCAGCAGCCCGTCCGACAGGGGAACGCAGTATTTT.

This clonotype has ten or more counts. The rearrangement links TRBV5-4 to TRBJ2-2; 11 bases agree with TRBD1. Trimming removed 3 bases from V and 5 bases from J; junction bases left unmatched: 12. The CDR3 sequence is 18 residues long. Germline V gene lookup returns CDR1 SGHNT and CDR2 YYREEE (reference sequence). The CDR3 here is CASSSMISDRGRTGELFF. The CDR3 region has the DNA TGTGCCAGCAGCTCAATGATTTCGGACAGGGGGCGAACCGGGGAGCTGTTTTTT.

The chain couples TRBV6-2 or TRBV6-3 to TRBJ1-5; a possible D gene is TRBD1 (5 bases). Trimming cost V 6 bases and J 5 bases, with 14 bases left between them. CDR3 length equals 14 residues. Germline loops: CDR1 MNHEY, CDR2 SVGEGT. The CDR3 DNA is TGTGCCAGCAGCCCACAGGTACTAGATCAGCCCCAGCATTTT. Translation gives CASSPQVLDQPQHF.

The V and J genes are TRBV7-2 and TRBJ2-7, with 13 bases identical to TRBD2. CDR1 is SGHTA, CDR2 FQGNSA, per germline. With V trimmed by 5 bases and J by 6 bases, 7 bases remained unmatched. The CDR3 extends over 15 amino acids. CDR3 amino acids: CASSPGTSGEGEQYF. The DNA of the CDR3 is TGTGCCAGCAGCCCCGGGACTAGCGGGGAGGGCGAGCAGTACTTC.

The CDR3 region has the DNA TGCAGTGCGTTTTTAAACAATCCTGAAGCTTTCTTT. Protein sequence: CSAFLNNPEAFF. The chain joins TRBV20-1 to TRBJ1-1; no clear D gene. CDR3 length equals 12 residues. V was shortened by 6 bases and J by 6 bases, with 14 bases between the two germline ends. CDR1 is DFQATT, CDR2 SNEGSKA, per germline (reference sequence).

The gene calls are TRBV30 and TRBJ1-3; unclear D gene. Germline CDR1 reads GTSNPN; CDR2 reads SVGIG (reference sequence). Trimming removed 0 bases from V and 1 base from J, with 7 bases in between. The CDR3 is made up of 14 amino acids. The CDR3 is CAWSVTQSGNTIYF. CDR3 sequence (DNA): TGTGCCTGGAGTGTAACGCAGTCTGGAAACACCATATATTTT.

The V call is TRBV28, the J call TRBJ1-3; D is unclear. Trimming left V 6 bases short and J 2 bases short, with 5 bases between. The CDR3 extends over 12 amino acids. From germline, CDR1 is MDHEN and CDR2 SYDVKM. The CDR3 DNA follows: TGTGCCAGCAGAAGTGCTGGAAACACCATATATTTT. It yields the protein CASRSAGNTIYF. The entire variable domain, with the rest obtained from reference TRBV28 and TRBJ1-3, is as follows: DVKVTQSSRYLVKRTGEKVFLECVQDMDHENMFWYRQDPGLGLRLIYFSYDVKMKEKGDIPEGYSVSREKKERFSLILESASTNQTSMYLCASRSAGNTIYFGEGSWLTVV.

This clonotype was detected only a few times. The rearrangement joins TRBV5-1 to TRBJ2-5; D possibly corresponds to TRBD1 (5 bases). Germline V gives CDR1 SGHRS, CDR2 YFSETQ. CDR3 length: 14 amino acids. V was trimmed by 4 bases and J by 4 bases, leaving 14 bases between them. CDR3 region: CASSTGHTTETQYF. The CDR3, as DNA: TGCGCCAGCAGCACCGGACACACAACAGAGACCCAGTACTTC.

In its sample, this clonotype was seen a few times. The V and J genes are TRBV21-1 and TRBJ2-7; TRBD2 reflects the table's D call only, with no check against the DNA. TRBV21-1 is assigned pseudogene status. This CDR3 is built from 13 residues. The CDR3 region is CASMLPLDGEQYV. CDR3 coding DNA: TGTGCCAGCATGCTCCCACTGGACGGGGAGCAGTACGTC.

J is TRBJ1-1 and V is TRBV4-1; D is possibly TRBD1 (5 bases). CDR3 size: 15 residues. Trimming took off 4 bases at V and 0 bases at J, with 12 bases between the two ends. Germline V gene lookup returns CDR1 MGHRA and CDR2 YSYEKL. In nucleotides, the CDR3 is TGCGCCAGCAGCCTAGAACAGGTTTTGAACACTGAAGCTTTCTTT. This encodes CASSLEQVLNTEAFF.

CDR3 sequence: CASSYRRDPQHF. DNA for the CDR3: TGTGCCAGCAGTTATAGGAGAGACCCCCAGCATTTT. The V and J genes are TRBV6-6 and TRBJ1-5; D gene unclear. CDR3 length: 12 residues. CDR1 and CDR2 (germline): MNHNY, SVGAGI (reference sequence). The V end was cut by 3 bases, the J end by 10 bases, with 10 bases between.

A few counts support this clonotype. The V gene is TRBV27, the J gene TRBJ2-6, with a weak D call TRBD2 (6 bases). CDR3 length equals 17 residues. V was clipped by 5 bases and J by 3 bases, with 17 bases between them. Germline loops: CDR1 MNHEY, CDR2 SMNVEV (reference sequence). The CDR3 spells CASSLWGVPGGANVLTF. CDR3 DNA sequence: TGTGCCAGCAGTCTCTGGGGGGTCCCAGGTGGGGCCAACGTCCTGACTTTC.

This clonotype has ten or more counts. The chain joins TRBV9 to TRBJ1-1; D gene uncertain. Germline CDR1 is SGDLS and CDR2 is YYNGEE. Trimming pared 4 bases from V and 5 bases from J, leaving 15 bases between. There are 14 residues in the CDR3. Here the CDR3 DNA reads TGTGCCAGCAGCCCACCAGCGGGTAGAACTGAAGCTTTCTTT. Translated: CASSPPAGRTEAFF.

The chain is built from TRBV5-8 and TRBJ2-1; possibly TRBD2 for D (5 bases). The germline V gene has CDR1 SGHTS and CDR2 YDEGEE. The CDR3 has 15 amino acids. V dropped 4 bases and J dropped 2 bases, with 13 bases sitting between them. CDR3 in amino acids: CASSVMRAAYNEQFF. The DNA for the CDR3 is TGTGCCAGCAGCGTAATGAGGGCTGCCTACAATGAGCAGTTCTTC. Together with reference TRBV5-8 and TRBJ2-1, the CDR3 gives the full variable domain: EAGVTQSPTHLIKTRGQQATLRCSPISGHTSVYWYQQALGLGLQFLLWYDEGEERNRGNFPPRFSGRQFPNYSSELNVNALELEDSALYLCASSVMRAAYNEQFFGPGTRLTVL.